The present TCR beta chain was sequenced within a study of CD8 T cells in Susac syndrome. After extraction with the RNeasy kit, about 0.5 to 1 ug of the RNA was reverse transcribed using random hexamers. MiXCR was run by TCRdb on the immunoSEQ multiplex PCR reads, yielding one entry per CDR3 protein. The table shows 150,000 to 200,000 distinct CDR3 sequences, with approximately 95% occurring only once. This CDR3 has 16 amino acids. The V gene lost 1 base and the J gene lost 0 bases, with 13 bases spanning the gap. Germline values: CDR1 DFQATT, CDR2 SNEGSKA (reference sequence). The receptor comes from a human donor with multiple sclerosis. The chain uses TRBV20-1 and TRBJ2-1; D tentatively fits TRBD1 or TRBD2 (5 bases each). The sequenced sample consisted of CD8+ T cells from PBMCs. The CDR3 DNA sequence: TGCAGTGCTAGAGCCCTACGGGACCTCTCCTACAATGAGCAGTTCTTC. Amino acid sequence: CSARALRDLSYNEQFF.